Following are 5 T cell receptor beta chains from one sample sequenced in a study of shared clonotypes between healthy human individuals. Measured with immunoSEQ multiplex PCR; TCRdb has only the in-frame clones, and not every one. This table has 950,000 to 1,300,000 clones, around 75% appearing once. The sequenced sample consisted of memory CD4+ T cells sorted from blood. Noted subset: CD45RA-negative fraction. These receptor sequences come from a man younger than 35 in good health.

The chain couples TRBV5-1 to TRBJ2-2; 8 positions agree with TRBD1. This CDR3 is 15 amino acids long. CDR1 is SGHRS, CDR2 YFSETQ, per germline. V lost 2 bases to trimming and J lost 4 bases; unmatched junction nucleotides: 4. The CDR3 sequence is CASSFADRVTGELFF. The DNA of the CDR3 is TGCGCCAGCAGCTTCGCGGACAGGGTCACCGGGGAGCTGTTTTTT.

This chain connects TRBV5-1 to TRBJ1-5; TRBD1 aligns across 9 bases. V was pared by 3 bases and J by 12 bases, with 7 bases of the junction left unmatched. Germline values: CDR1 SGHRS, CDR2 YFSETQ. The CDR3 has 13 amino acids. The CDR3 loop reads CASSYRTGGLQHF. The CDR3 DNA reads as TGCGCCAGCAGCTATCGAACAGGGGGCCTCCAGCATTTT.

Points on this clone: Distinct nucleotide sequences in the sample also encode this CDR3. This chain joins TRBV7-2 and TRBJ1-6, with D possibly TRBD1 on 6 matching bases. V was pared by 1 base and J by 7 bases, with 8 bases between. The CDR3 extends over 14 amino acids. Germline CDR1 is SGHTA and CDR2 is FQGNSA. The DNA of the CDR3 is TGTGCCAGCAGCTTAGGGACAGCGAATTCACCCCTCCACTTT. Protein product: CASSLGTANSPLHF.

This chain uses TRBV5-1 with TRBJ2-7; TRBD2 matches 10 bases. Germline-derived CDR1 and CDR2 are SGHRS and YFSETQ. CDR3 length: 15 amino acids. V lost 1 base, J lost 6 bases, and 7 bases stayed unmatched. The CDR3 is CASSLTSGIAGEQYF. CDR3 DNA: TGCGCCAGCAGCTTGACTAGCGGGATAGCGGGCGAGCAGTACTTC.

This clone was picked up one time. The CDR3 DNA follows: TGTGCCAGCAGTTTGGGACTAGCGGGGGAAAATACGCAGTATTTT. It codes for CASSLGLAGENTQYF. The chain has TRBV6-5 and TRBJ2-3, with 14 bases that match TRBD2. Trimming cost V 4 bases and J 7 bases; bases outside gene matches: 4. This CDR3 has 15 amino acids. Germline CDR1 and CDR2: MNHEY and SVGAGI.